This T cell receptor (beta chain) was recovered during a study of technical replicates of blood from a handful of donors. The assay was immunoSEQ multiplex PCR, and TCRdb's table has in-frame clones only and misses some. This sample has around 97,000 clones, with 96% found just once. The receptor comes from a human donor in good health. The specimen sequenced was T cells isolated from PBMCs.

This CDR3 reads CASSPGTLSYNEQFF. As DNA, the CDR3 is TGTGCCAGCAGCCCCGGGACTCTCTCCTACAATGAGCAGTTCTTC. The rearrangement uses TRBV11-2 and TRBJ2-1; the D gene is possibly TRBD2 (6 bases). The V and J ends lost 5 bases and 0 bases respectively, with 11 bases between them. The germline V gene encodes CDR1 SGHAT and CDR2 FQNNGV. There are 15 residues in the CDR3.